These 11 T cell receptor beta chains originate from one sample sequenced in a study of T cell clusters in autoimmune cytopenias. Each sample's input was around 250 ng genomic DNA, some 40,000 genome equivalents. TRB rearrangements were amplified by touch-down multiplex PCR with mixed TRB-A/B primers. One entry per CDR3 protein, without DNA, is what TCRdb gives after re-calling the multiplex PCR reads. The clone table shows fewer than 3,500 distinct CDR3 sequences, with the ten largest holding about 39%. The sequenced sample consisted of peripheral blood. The receptors were gathered from a human donor with an autoimmune cytopenia or autoimmune hepatitis (not recorded which).

Judged by frequency, this clonotype is medium-sized (0.01 to 0.1%). This chain connects TRBV6-2 or TRBV6-3 to TRBJ2-5; lacking DNA, the TRBD1 call made by TCRdb goes unchecked. The CDR3 has 17 residues. CDR1 MNHEY and CDR2 SVGEGT come from the germline V gene. CDR3 sequence reads: CASSSSSGPVVGETQYF.

The CDR3 here is CASSFRDYQETQYF. The V and J genes are TRBV6-2 or TRBV6-3 and TRBJ2-5; without DNA, the TCRdb call of TRBD1 cannot be checked. The CDR3 has 14 residues. Germline lookup yields CDR1 MNHEY and CDR2 SVGEGT.

Its frequency marks this clonotype as medium-sized. The chain carries TRBV19 and TRBJ2-1. Germline-derived CDR1 and CDR2 are LNHDA and SQIVND (reference sequence). The CDR3 loop spans 14 amino acids. The CDR3 sequence is CASSMSFSYNEQFF.

The chain employs TRBV12-3 or TRBV12-4 and TRBJ1-2. The CDR3 length is 15 residues. The CDR3 reads CASSSDWRALYGYTF.

Measured by frequency, this clonotype is medium-sized. The chain combines TRBV19 with TRBJ2-5; with no DNA, the TCRdb D assignment of TRBD2 cannot be verified. The CDR3 has 16 residues. Germline V gene sequence: CDR1 LNHDA, CDR2 SQIVND (reference sequence). The CDR3 loop reads CASSRQTSGGQETQYF.

The chain has TRBV15 and TRBJ2-7; TCRdb returns TRBD2, unconfirmable since there is no DNA. Germline V CDR1 and CDR2: LNHNV, YYDKDF (reference sequence). The CDR3 runs to 12 residues. The CDR3 reads CATSSGSLEQYF. Filled out from reference TRBV15 and TRBJ2-7, the complete variable domain reads DAMVIQNPRYQVTQFGKPVTLSCSQTLNHNVMYWYQQKSSQAPKLLFHYYDKDFNNEADTPDNFQSRRPNTSFCFLDIRSPGLGDTAMYLCATSSGSLEQYFGPGTRLTVT.

Considering frequency, this clonotype is medium-sized. The genes are TRBV7-6 and TRBJ2-3; TCRdb indicates TRBD1, and absent DNA this call remains unverified. This CDR3 is 11 amino acids long. The germline CDR1 and CDR2 sequences are SGHVS and FNYEAQ. The CDR3 sequence is CASSEGSAQYF. Full variable domain (remainder filled in from reference TRBV7-6 and TRBJ2-3): GAGVSQSPRYKVTKRGQDVALRCDPISGHVSLYWYRQALGQGPEFLTYFNYEAQQDKSGLPNDRFSAERPEGSISTLTIQRTEQRDSAMYRCASSEGSAQYFGPGTRLTVL.

This clonotype is classed as medium-sized (0.01 to 0.1%) by frequency. This rearrangement joins TRBV6-5 to TRBJ2-7; TCRdb returns TRBD1, unconfirmable since there is no DNA. CDR1 and CDR2 from the germline V gene are MNHEY and SVGAGI. The CDR3 totals 12 residues. The CDR3 is CASSGQGYEQYF.

The V and J genes are TRBV7-2 and TRBJ2-5; TCRdb designates TRBD2, a call that cannot be tested without DNA. Germline lookup yields CDR1 SGHTA and CDR2 FQGNSA. This CDR3 has 15 amino acids. Here the CDR3 reads CASSLELAGEETQYF.

This clonotype counts as medium-sized by frequency. This chain's CDR3 is CASSIVEAGHGYTF. The gene calls are TRBV19 and TRBJ1-2. Germline V gene sequence: CDR1 LNHDA, CDR2 SQIVND (reference sequence). This CDR3 comprises 14 residues.

The V gene is TRBV7-9, the J gene TRBJ1-6; absent DNA, TCRdb's TRBD1 call cannot be checked. The CDR3 contains 14 residues. The germline gives CDR1 SEHNR, CDR2 FQNEAQ (reference sequence). This CDR3 reads CASNQGAWGSPLHF.